One and the same sample provided the 7 T cell receptor beta chains below, sequenced in a study of T cells in Graves' hyperthyroidism and ophthalmopathy. The TCR beta CDR3 regions underwent amplification using RNA transcripts as the source. The HTBI primer set drove a first-round RT-PCR of the TCR CDR3. TCRdb itself ran the multiplex PCR reads through MiXCR, one entry per CDR3 protein. The sample records a few hundred thousand distinct CDR3 sequences, under 60% being singletons. The sequencing sample was made of peripheral blood or thyroid tissue (not recorded which). These receptors were taken from a young woman with Graves' hyperthyroidism.

This clonotype was found many times. CDR3 coding DNA: TGTGCCAGCAGCTCTGGACAGGCCGGGCCCGAGACCCAGTACTTC. Translating gives CASSSGQAGPETQYF. The chain has TRBV7-9 and TRBJ2-5, with 7 bases aligning to TRBD1. The CDR3 runs to 15 residues. The germline V gene has CDR1 SEHNR and CDR2 FQNEAQ (reference sequence). The V and J ends lost 4 bases and 5 bases, in that order; junction bases with no gene match: 10.

This clonotype was recorded many times. The chain combines TRBV5-6 with TRBJ1-1; D is undetermined. Trimming left V 6 bases short and J 4 bases short, with 13 bases between. The CDR3 covers 13 residues. Per germline, CDR1 SGHDT and CDR2 YYEEEE. Here the CDR3 reads CASKELEATEAFF. The CDR3 bases are TGTGCCAGCAAAGAATTAGAAGCCACTGAAGCTTTCTTT.

This clonotype was seen a handful of times. The chain couples TRBV7-9 to TRBJ1-1; D is undetermined. The CDR3 is 13 residues long. CDR1 is SEHNR, CDR2 FQNEAQ, per germline (reference sequence). The V and J ends lost 4 bases and 14 bases respectively, with 20 bases between them. The DNA of the CDR3 is TGTGCCAGCAGCTCTCTTGGGAGTGGTGAGCAGTTCTTT. Its translation is CASSSLGSGEQFF.

This clonotype was observed many times. This chain connects TRBV27 to TRBJ1-2; D unresolved. There are 14 residues in the CDR3. Trimming cost V 1 base and J 3 bases, with 9 bases left between them. CDR1 and CDR2 from the germline V gene are MNHEY and SMNVEV (reference sequence). The CDR3 loop is CASSLFYRHYGYTF. The DNA for the CDR3 is TGTGCCAGCAGTTTATTTTACAGACACTATGGCTACACCTTC.

J is TRBJ2-6 and V is TRBV5-1, with D perhaps matching TRBD1 or TRBD2 (5 bases each). Germline CDR1 SGHRS, CDR2 YFSETQ. Trimming stripped 4 bases from V and 0 bases from J, with 14 bases between. This CDR3 has 17 amino acids. CDR3: CASSQFSGASGANVLTF. CDR3 DNA: TGCGCCAGCAGCCAATTTTCCGGGGCCTCTGGGGCCAACGTCCTGACTTTC.

This clonotype came up many times. This chain connects TRBV29-1 to TRBJ2-7; the D call may be TRBD1 or TRBD2 (5 bases each). V was pared by 4 bases and J by 5 bases, with 15 bases between. This CDR3 is 13 amino acids long. CDR1 SQVTM and CDR2 ANQGSEA come from the germline V gene. The CDR3 DNA reads as TGCAGCGTTGCGGCCAGTGGGGGAAACGAGCAGTACTTC. Its protein is CSVAASGGNEQYF.

This sequence joins TRBV7-9 and TRBJ2-3; 9 bases agree with TRBD2. V shed 6 bases, J shed 11 bases, and the junction held 6 bases outside the gene matches. Germline CDR1 and CDR2: SEHNR and FQNEAQ (reference sequence). The CDR3 loop spans 12 amino acids. CDR3 DNA: TGTGCCAGCAGGGGCGGGAGGGATGAGCAGTATTTT. It is translated as CASRGGRDEQYF.